The next 21 T cell receptor beta chains were all read from a single sample in a study of cytomegalovirus exposure and HLA in healthy donors. The PCR used 60 Vbeta and 13 Jbeta primers. Produced via immunoSEQ multiplex PCR; TCRdb's table is partial and in-frame only. The sample yields 60,000 to 95,000 clones, 78% seen once. Material for sequencing was PBMCs. The receptors were sampled from a middle-aged woman in good health and CMV-seropositive.

This chain uses TRBV12-5 with TRBJ2-1; 9 nucleotides match TRBD1. CDR1 LGHNT and CDR2 FRNRAP come from the germline V gene. J was trimmed by 7 bases and V by 0 bases; bases with no gene match: 10. The CDR3 length is 17 residues. CDR3 in amino acids: CASGLVLGTGIINEQFF. The CDR3 coding sequence is TGTGCTAGTGGTTTGGTACTAGGGACAGGGATAATAAATGAGCAGTTCTTC.

The chain couples TRBV29-1 to TRBJ2-3; 9 bases agree with TRBD2. Unmatched junction bases numbered 4, after V lost 3 bases and J lost 3 bases. Germline V gene data show CDR1 as SQVTM and CDR2 as ANQGSEA. This CDR3 has 14 amino acids. This CDR3 reads CSVDVAGVTDTQYF. The CDR3 nucleotides are TGCAGCGTTGATGTAGCGGGGGTTACAGATACGCAGTATTTT.

The chain couples TRBV5-1 to TRBJ2-5, with 12 bases that match TRBD1. CDR3 length equals 16 residues. Trimming at V came to 4 bases and at J to 0 bases, leaving 4 bases not matched to a gene. Looked up from germline, CDR1 is SGHRS and CDR2 is YFSETQ. The CDR3 loop reads CASSGRDRGHQETQYF. DNA of the CDR3: TGCGCCAGCAGCGGCCGGGACAGGGGGCACCAAGAGACCCAGTACTTC.

The chain uses TRBV10-3 and TRBJ2-7; possibly TRBD1 for D (6 bases). This CDR3 is 12 amino acids long. CDR1 and CDR2 from the germline V gene are ENHRY and SYGVKD. Trimming took off 4 bases at V and 7 bases at J, with 11 bases between the two ends. The CDR3 sequence is CAISVGAREQYF. The DNA for the CDR3 is TGTGCCATCAGTGTGGGGGCTCGGGAGCAGTACTTC.

CDR3 in amino acids: CASSLGKNTEAFF. The DNA of the CDR3 is TGTGCCAGCAGCTTGGGCAAGAACACTGAAGCTTTCTTT. V gene TRBV7-3 combines with J gene TRBJ1-1; no clear D gene. In germline, CDR1 is SGHTA, CDR2 FQGTGA. The CDR3 runs to 13 residues. V was cut by 3 bases and J by 1 base, with 6 bases left in between.

This clone appeared a few times. The chain carries TRBV25-1 and TRBJ1-2; weak D call: TRBD1 (6 bases). The CDR3 has 13 residues. Germline loops: CDR1 MGHDK, CDR2 SYGVNS. Between the trimmed V and J ends, which lost 5 bases and 3 bases, there was a span of 10 bases. This chain's CDR3 is CASSTTGYYGYTF. The CDR3 region has the DNA TGTGCCAGCAGTACAACAGGGTACTATGGCTACACCTTC.

The genes are TRBV28 and TRBJ1-2, with a possible D match to TRBD1 (6 bases). Per the germline V gene, CDR1 is MDHEN and CDR2 is SYDVKM. CDR3 length: 14 residues. V was trimmed by 6 bases and J by 5 bases, leaving 16 bases between them. The CDR3 is CASSRITGSYGYTF. In DNA form, the CDR3 reads TGTGCCAGCAGCCGGATCACAGGGAGTTATGGCTACACCTTC.

This chain links TRBV11-3 with TRBJ2-1, with D perhaps TRBD1 (5 bases). V was pared by 4 bases and J by 3 bases, with 7 bases between. There are 13 residues in the CDR3. Germline V gene data show CDR1 as SGHNT and CDR2 as YENEEA. The DNA for the CDR3 is TGTGCCAGCAGCTCTCAGGGCTACAATGAGCAGTTCTTC. This sequence encodes CASSSQGYNEQFF.

The J gene is TRBJ1-4, the V gene TRBV6-5, with D maybe TRBD1 (5 bases). In germline, CDR1 is MNHEY, CDR2 SVGAGI. The CDR3 covers 14 residues. With 6 bases removed from V and 3 bases from J, the gap between germline ends came to 11 bases. The CDR3 protein is CASRFDSANEKLFF. The CDR3 nucleotides read TGTGCCAGCAGATTCGACAGCGCTAATGAAAAACTGTTTTTT.

Only one count was recorded for this clone. The chain couples TRBV18 to TRBJ2-7; 10 bases fit TRBD2. The CDR3 is 15 amino acids. Germline loops: CDR1 KGHSH, CDR2 LQKENI. Germline trimming cut 3 bases from V and 7 bases from J; bases unmatched to any gene: 9. The CDR3 DNA reads TGTGCCAGCTCACCCCCGGCTAGCGGGGGTTTGGAGCAGTACTTC. This gives the protein CASSPPASGGLEQYF.

In this sample, this clone turned up once. The V call is TRBV10-3, the J call TRBJ1-1, with 10 bases lining up with TRBD1. The CDR3 contains 16 residues. Germline CDR1 is ENHRY and CDR2 is SYGVKD. Trimming removed 0 bases from V and 4 bases from J; junction bases left unmatched: 5. The CDR3 loop is CAISESTGGSSTEAFF. The CDR3 DNA reads as TGTGCCATCAGTGAGTCGACAGGGGGCTCAAGCACTGAAGCTTTCTTT.

This clone has just a few counts. Germline and junction disagree at one end, which may indicate a read error. The V call is TRBV7-9, the J call TRBJ2-7; 12 bases fit TRBD1. The CDR3 is made up of 19 amino acids. Germline V CDR1 and CDR2: SEHNR, FQNEAQ (reference sequence). The CDR3 DNA reads as TGTTCCAGCACCTCTAGCGGGGGACAGGGGGCTTGGAGGTCCTACGAGCAGTACTTC. Its translation is CSSTSSGGQGAWRSYEQYF.

The chain uses TRBV9 and TRBJ2-1; D may be TRBD2 (6 bases). Deletions cut 4 bases from V and 4 bases from J, with 15 bases between. This CDR3 comprises 15 residues. Germline CDR1 and CDR2: SGDLS and YYNGEE. The CDR3 DNA is TGTGCCAGCAGCCCGCGGGGAGGAGAGTACAATGAGCAGTTCTTC. Amino acids: CASSPRGGEYNEQFF.

The chain couples TRBV27 to TRBJ2-3; 7 bases map to TRBD1. CDR1 is MNHEY, CDR2 SMNVEV, per germline (reference sequence). The J segment lost 0 bases and the V segment lost 7 bases, leaving 10 bases of the junction unmatched. The CDR3 covers 16 residues. The CDR3 reads CASKQRDRTSTDTQYF. The CDR3 coding sequence is TGTGCCAGCAAACAACGGGACAGAACTAGCACAGATACGCAGTATTTT.

This chain connects TRBV6-6 to TRBJ2-7, with 8 bases that match TRBD1. CDR1 and CDR2 from the germline V gene are MNHNY and SVGAGI (reference sequence). V lost 5 bases and J lost 4; bases outside the gene matches: 7. The CDR3 totals 14 residues. The CDR3 nucleotides read TGTGCCAGCAGTGATTACAGGGGGAGGTACGAGCAGTACTTC. Amino acid sequence: CASSDYRGRYEQYF.

The rearrangement links TRBV4-3 to TRBJ1-1; no reliable D call. CDR3 length: 15 amino acids. V was trimmed by 1 base and J by 1 base, leaving 10 bases between them. Germline-derived CDR1 and CDR2 are LGHNA and YSLEER. The CDR3 DNA is TGCGCCAGCAGCCAAGGTCGAACAGCGAACACTGAAGCTTTCTTT. It is translated as CASSQGRTANTEAFF.

This clone was detected only a few times. The chain joins TRBV5-1 to TRBJ2-2; 8 bases agree with TRBD1. CDR3 length equals 15 residues. V was pared by 4 bases and J by 4 bases, with 6 bases of the junction left unmatched. Germline CDR1 reads SGHRS; CDR2 reads YFSETQ. Here the CDR3 DNA reads TGCGCCAGCAGCCATGGGACAGGTGGCACCGGGGAGCTGTTTTTT. It specifies CASSHGTGGTGELFF.

The V gene is TRBV27, the J gene TRBJ1-1; D is possibly TRBD1 (6 bases). This CDR3 is 13 amino acids long. V was shortened by 5 bases and J by 5 bases, with 12 bases between the two germline ends. Germline CDR1 MNHEY, CDR2 SMNVEV (reference sequence). CDR3 in amino acids: CASSMTGGTEAFF. In DNA form, the CDR3 reads TGTGCCAGCAGTATGACAGGTGGAACTGAAGCTTTCTTT.

V and J are TRBV10-3 and TRBJ2-3; D uncertain. Germline CDR1 reads ENHRY; CDR2 reads SYGVKD. V shed 2 bases and J shed 6 bases, with 15 bases lying between them. The CDR3 is 15 amino acids. CDR3 loop: CAISEQAIVDDTQYF. The CDR3 DNA follows: TGTGCCATCAGTGAGCAGGCGATAGTTGACGATACGCAGTATTTT.

This clone was counted once. The V and J genes are TRBV28 and TRBJ1-4; 12 bases are a match to TRBD1. J gave up 8 bases and V 4 bases, and 11 bases lay outside the gene matches. The length of the CDR3 is 17 residues. Looked up from germline, CDR1 is MDHEN and CDR2 is SYDVKM. The chain's CDR3 is CASSSSGTGGAWEKLFF. The CDR3 DNA reads TGTGCCAGCAGTTCTTCCGGGACAGGGGGCGCGTGGGAAAAACTGTTTTTT.

The chain is built from TRBV10-3 and TRBJ2-5; 8 bases fit TRBD1. Germline trimming cut 0 bases from V and 4 bases from J; bases unmatched to any gene: 4. There are 15 residues in the CDR3. CDR1 and CDR2 (germline): ENHRY, SYGVKD. The CDR3 is CAISESGTGGETQYF. In DNA form, the CDR3 reads TGTGCCATCAGTGAGTCAGGAACAGGGGGAGAGACCCAGTACTTC.